The clone carrying this T cell receptor beta chain was counted at least ten times. Each TCR cDNA molecule bore a unique molecular identifier. Each CDR3 protein is one row after TCRdb ran MiXCR on the 5' RACE reads. The sample shows 40,000 or so distinct CDR3 sequences, around 7.5% of them seen only once. The sample is drawn from a study of spatial heterogeneity in lung cancer. Study context: Across the raw uncorrected reads, a unique TCR and UMI combination was observed, on average, more than ten times.

The germline V gene encodes CDR1 MNHEY and CDR2 SMNVEV (reference sequence). The V end lost 2 bases, the J end lost 5 bases, and 4 bases lay between the germline ends. This CDR3 is built from 13 residues. The time point denotes: sample taken at primary tumor resection. A total of 72 untreated early-stage non-small cell lung cancer patients served as donors. Sequencing was performed on whole RNA extracted from tumor and nontumor lung tissue, or from frozen PBMC, and the material was left unsorted. The chain combines TRBV27 with TRBJ1-6; D is ambiguous. The sequence came from a male donor with early-stage non-small cell lung cancer. The material sequenced was PBMCs, taken at surgery. The CDR3 region is CASSLNDNSPLHF. The CDR3 DNA reads as TGTGCCAGCAGTTTAAACGATAATTCACCCCTCCACTTT.